These 10 T cell receptor beta chains share one sample of origin, sequenced in a study of T cells after posttransplantation cyclophosphamide. Produced via immunoSEQ multiplex PCR; TCRdb's table is partial and in-frame only. Among 25,000 or so clones listed, approximately 85% were seen once. The specimen sequenced was PBMCs. The receptors derive from an older woman with a blood cancer, CMV-positive, and with a related stem cell donor.

The chain recombines TRBV5-1 with TRBJ2-5; D is possibly TRBD2 (6 bases). This CDR3 region has 15 residues. Germline CDR1 reads SGHRS; CDR2 reads YFSETQ. Trimming pared 3 bases from V and 6 bases from J, leaving 18 bases between. Written as DNA, the CDR3 is TGCGCCAGCAGCTCAGGGACTGGCGGGACGAAGACCCAGTACTTC. It is translated as CASSSGTGGTKTQYF.

V is TRBV6-1 and J is TRBJ2-4; possible D gene TRBD1, 5 bases. This CDR3 is built from 15 residues. Germline CDR1 is MNHNS and CDR2 is SASEGT. The V end was cut by 4 bases, the J end by 6 bases, with 16 bases between. The CDR3 nucleotides read TGTGCCAGCAGTGTGGGGCAGAGAGGTACAAACATTCAGTACTTC. Encoded protein: CASSVGQRGTNIQYF.

The chain links TRBV5-4 to TRBJ1-4, with TRBD1 identical over 9 bases. Looked up from germline, CDR1 is SGHNT and CDR2 is YYREEE (reference sequence). CDR3 size: 14 residues. Trimming took 2 bases from V and 7 from J; bases not matched to a gene: 3. The CDR3 sequence is CASSFDRGSEKLFF. The CDR3 region has the DNA TGTGCCAGCAGCTTCGACAGGGGGAGTGAAAAACTGTTTTTT.

V usage is TRBV19 and J usage is TRBJ2-3; tentatively, D is TRBD2 (6 bases). The CDR3 runs to 14 residues. Trimming stripped 6 bases from V and 3 bases from J, with 13 bases between. The germline V gene encodes CDR1 LNHDA and CDR2 SQIVND (reference sequence). The CDR3, as DNA: TGTGCCAGTAGGGGGTGGGGGAGGACAGATACGCAGTATTTT. Its translation is CASRGWGRTDTQYF.

The rearrangement uses TRBV25-1 and TRBJ2-5, with TRBD2 as a possible D gene (5 bases). Trimming shortened V by 1 base and J by 5 bases, and 11 bases separated the two germline ends. The CDR3 length is 14 residues. The germline V gene has CDR1 MGHDK and CDR2 SYGVNS. CDR3 bases: TGTGCCAGCAGTGAATCGCCAGGCGGGGAGACCCAGTACTTC. It codes for CASSESPGGETQYF. The full variable domain, in which reference TRBV25-1 and TRBJ2-5 provide the parts outside the CDR3, is EADIYQTPRYLVIGTGKKITLECSQTMGHDKMYWYQQDPGMELHLIHYSYGVNSTEKGDLSSESTVSRIRTEHFPLTLESARPSHTSQYLCASSESPGGETQYFGPGTRLLVL.

Written as DNA, the CDR3 is TGTGCCAGCAGTGAAGCCGGAGGAGGCCCCCTCCACTTT. Translation gives CASSEAGGGPLHF. V and J are TRBV6-1 and TRBJ1-6, with D unresolved. Germline V gene data show CDR1 as MNHNS and CDR2 as SASEGT. Trimming removed 0 bases from V and 13 bases from J, with 10 bases in between. This CDR3 region has 13 residues.

A few counts support this clone. The J gene is TRBJ2-7, the V gene TRBV19; 9 nucleotides align to TRBD2. The CDR3 has 15 amino acids. V lost 6 bases to trimming and J lost 5 bases; unmatched junction nucleotides: 11. The germline V gene has CDR1 LNHDA and CDR2 SQIVND (reference sequence). This chain's CDR3 is CASSQGLVAGDEQYF. The DNA of the CDR3 is TGTGCCAGTAGCCAGGGTTTGGTAGCGGGAGACGAGCAGTACTTC.

The chain links TRBV19 to TRBJ2-4; D perhaps matches TRBD2 (6 bases). Germline values: CDR1 LNHDA, CDR2 SQIVND (reference sequence). V was clipped by 5 bases and J by 0 bases, with 14 bases between them. The CDR3 consists of 16 residues. CDR3 residues: CASSSGTSEAKNIQYF. The CDR3, as DNA: TGTGCCAGTAGTTCTGGGACTTCCGAAGCCAAAAACATTCAGTACTTC.

The chain combines TRBV29-1 with TRBJ2-7, with D perhaps matching TRBD2 (7 bases). Germline lookup yields CDR1 SQVTM and CDR2 ANQGSEA. Trimming removed 0 bases from V and 5 bases from J, with 14 bases in between. This CDR3 is 14 amino acids long. The CDR3 reads CSVEEARGPHEQYF. CDR3 in DNA: TGCAGCGTTGAAGAGGCGCGGGGGCCACACGAGCAGTACTTC.

The genes are TRBV21-1 and TRBJ2-2; TRBD1 reflects the table's D call only, with no check against the DNA. TRBV21-1 is recorded as a pseudogene. The CDR3 has 20 residues. CDR3 sequence: CASSKGGAGGSQTHTGELFF. In DNA form, the CDR3 reads TGTGCCAGCAGCAAGGGAGGGGCAGGGGGCTCCCAAACGCACACCGGGGAGCTGTTTTTT.